The sequence of this T cell receptor beta chain was determined in a study of T cell responses to AZD1222 COVID-19 vaccine. Study-level results: Within unmutated variant regions lay the reported targets of nearly half of spike-specific TCRs. The sample set comprised mostly white British donors with more females, and clonal diversity was possibly underestimated. Without day 14 samples, only post-peak T cell repertoires were studied.

In the case of this clone: Its antigen is as yet unknown.

J lost 4 bases, V lost 4 bases, and 10 bases had no gene match. There are 16 residues in the CDR3. Germline CDR1 SGHRS, CDR2 YFSETQ. Sequenced by immunoSEQ multiplex PCR; TCRdb stores in-frame clones only, minus some. The sample lists around 120,000 clones; around 90% were seen once. This TCR came from an adult in good health. The V and J genes are TRBV5-1 and TRBJ2-1, with TRBD1 identical over 8 bases. The input for sequencing was peripheral blood, taken on day 0 of MenACWY control vaccination. CDR3: CASSGRRGQAYNEQFF. The CDR3 DNA is TGCGCCAGCAGCGGGCGGAGGGGACAGGCATACAATGAGCAGTTCTTC.